These 14 T cell receptor beta chains were all obtained from the same sample, sequenced in a study of regulatory T cells in long-lasting Graves disease. Time point in this sample: persistent/refractory GD, antithyroid drugs over 5 years with positive TRAb. RNA isolated from PBMCs was used to make the TCR library. Arm-PCR of CDR3 regions with iRepertoire HTBI primers generated TCR beta libraries. TCRdb ran MiXCR on the multiplex PCR reads and lists one entry per CDR3 protein. The sample comprises some 430,000 distinct CDR3 sequences, 20% to 25% of which are singletons, and roughly 7% rests with the top ten. Sequences were derived from peripheral blood mononuclear cells (PBMCs), sampled when the disease was refractory, from a patient treated with antithyroid drugs. These receptors came from a female donor with Graves disease.

In this sample, this clonotype turned up many times. CDR3 residues: CSARPFRTSGSVLETQYF. CDR3 bases: TGCAGTGCTAGACCATTCAGGACTAGCGGGAGTGTGCTGGAGACCCAGTACTTC. The genes are TRBV20-1 and TRBJ2-5, with 13 positions matching TRBD2. The trim removed 2 bases at V and 5 bases at J, leaving 14 bases unmatched. This CDR3 is 18 amino acids long. Per germline, CDR1 DFQATT and CDR2 SNEGSKA (reference sequence).

V is TRBV19 and J is TRBJ1-5; D is uncertain. The ends were cut back, 2 bases at V and 3 bases at J, with 14 bases in the middle. Germline CDR1 is LNHDA and CDR2 is SQIVND (reference sequence). CDR3 length: 16 residues. CDR3 sequence reads: CASSILSYITNQPQHF. DNA of the CDR3: TGTGCCAGTAGTATACTCTCCTACATAACCAATCAGCCCCAGCATTTT.

In this sample, this clonotype turned up a few times. The chain combines TRBV5-1 with TRBJ1-2; unclear D gene. This CDR3 has 16 residues. V dropped 4 bases and J dropped 4 bases, with 20 bases sitting between them. Germline CDR1 and CDR2: SGHRS and YFSETQ. The CDR3 loop is CASSPNIDGLSYGYTF. As DNA, the CDR3 is TGCGCCAGCAGCCCCAATATAGACGGACTGTCCTATGGCTACACCTTC.

This sequence joins TRBV30 and TRBJ2-7; D remains unclear. The CDR3 runs 14 residues. Germline CDR1 reads GTSNPN; CDR2 reads SVGIG (reference sequence). The V and J ends lost 7 bases and 6 bases respectively, with 22 bases between them. CDR3 region: CALSRSAEPGEQYF. CDR3 nucleotide sequence: TGTGCCTTGTCCAGGAGCGCGGAACCTGGCGAGCAGTACTTC.

Concerning this clonotype itself: This may come from a read error, since a much larger clone is one base off. This rearrangement joins TRBV6-1 to TRBJ1-1; the match to TRBD1 covers 10 bases. Germline assignment: CDR1 MNHNS and CDR2 SASEGT. CDR3 length: 15 residues. CDR3 nucleotides: TGTGCCAGTACGGACAGGGGGAAACTGAACACTGGAGCTTTCTTT. It encodes CASTDRGKLNTGAFF.

The V call is TRBV6-1, the J call TRBJ2-1; 8 bases match TRBD1. Germline lookup yields CDR1 MNHNS and CDR2 SASEGT. The junction had 6 bases not matched to a gene; V was cut back by 4 bases and J by 7 bases. The CDR3 is 14 amino acids. This chain's CDR3 is CASSATGVGNEQFF. As DNA, the CDR3 is TGTGCCAGCAGTGCGACAGGGGTAGGGAATGAGCAGTTCTTC.

At least ten counts were recorded for this clonotype. The chain links TRBV28 to TRBJ2-5; 9 nucleotides agree with TRBD1. Losses at the gene ends were 2 bases for V and 3 bases for J; bases not matched to a gene: 7. Germline CDR1 reads MDHEN; CDR2 reads SYDVKM. The CDR3 totals 16 residues. The CDR3 loop reads CASSLTPGQGKETQYF. Here the CDR3 DNA reads TGTGCCAGCAGTTTAACTCCGGGACAGGGAAAAGAGACCCAGTACTTC.

V usage is TRBV7-3 and J usage is TRBJ1-1, with a tentative D call TRBD1 (5 bases). The CDR3 is 13 residues long. The germline V gene encodes CDR1 SGHTA and CDR2 FQGTGA. V shed 4 bases and J shed 5 bases, with 11 bases lying between them. CDR3 in amino acids: CASSSWTRTEAFF. As DNA, the CDR3 is TGTGCCAGCAGCTCATGGACAAGGACTGAAGCTTTCTTT.

This chain uses TRBV3-1 with TRBJ2-7, with 7 bases aligning to TRBD1. This CDR3 contains 13 residues. In germline, CDR1 is LGHDT, CDR2 YNNKEL (reference sequence). The junction had 1 base not matched to a gene; V was cut back by 1 base and J by 4 bases. The DNA for the CDR3 is TGTGCCAGCAGCCAAGGGGGACAGTACGAGCAGTACTTC. Translating gives CASSQGGQYEQYF.

This clonotype has more than one count but fewer than ten. The V and J genes are TRBV30 and TRBJ1-5, with TRBD1 matching over 7 bases. CDR3 size: 14 residues. Germline-derived CDR1 and CDR2 are GTSNPN and SVGIG (reference sequence). The J segment lost 5 bases and the V segment lost 0 bases, leaving 4 bases of the junction unmatched. The CDR3 DNA reads as TGTGCCTGGAGTGTCGGGACAGCTTATCAGCCCCAGCATTTT. This encodes CAWSVGTAYQPQHF.

In this sample, this clonotype turned up many times. This chain joins TRBV12-3 or TRBV12-4 and TRBJ2-7; D is unresolved. The CDR3 has 13 amino acids. V was shortened by 3 bases and J by 6 bases, with 12 bases between the two germline ends. For the CDR3, the DNA is TGTGCCAGCAGTTTGGATCTCAGAGGCGAGCAGTACTTC. As protein: CASSLDLRGEQYF.

This clonotype appeared a few times. The chain joins TRBV20-1 to TRBJ2-7, with D possibly TRBD2 on 5 matching bases. Trimming took off 0 bases at V and 5 bases at J, with 17 bases between the two ends. Germline V lookup: CDR1 DFQATT, CDR2 SNEGSKA (reference sequence). This CDR3 is built from 15 residues. The CDR3 coding sequence is TGCAGTGCTAGAGACATAGCGAGTTCTTCTAACGAGCAGTACTTC. As protein: CSARDIASSSNEQYF.

This chain uses TRBV6-2 or TRBV6-3 with TRBJ2-7; D gene ambiguous. V was shortened by 6 bases and J by 2 bases, with 14 bases between the two germline ends. This CDR3 contains 14 residues. CDR1 is MNHEY, CDR2 SVGEGT, per germline. The CDR3 DNA sequence: TGTGCCAGCAGCCCGAGCCCAATCCCCTACGAGCAGTACTTC. Its translation: CASSPSPIPYEQYF.

In its sample, this clonotype was seen many times. The rearrangement joins TRBV7-2 to TRBJ2-7, with a possible D match to TRBD2 (7 bases). CDR1 SGHTA and CDR2 FQGNSA come from the germline V gene. Trimming pared 9 bases from V and 6 bases from J, leaving 18 bases between. The CDR3 covers 13 residues. This CDR3 reads CASTWGGRSEQYF. The CDR3 DNA follows: TGTGCCAGTACGTGGGGGGGGCGAAGCGAGCAGTACTTC.